This entry lists 4 T cell receptor beta chains sequenced from one sample in a study of T cells after yellow fever vaccination. In TCRdb, the 5' RACE reads were re-called with MiXCR into one record per CDR3 protein. The sample holds nearly 550,000 distinct CDR3 sequences, 15% to 20% seen once. The sequenced sample was PBMCs, obtained 15 days after the yellow fever booster vaccination. The receptors come from a man aged 25-40 years who received the YFV17D yellow fever vaccine.

This clonotype has more than one count but fewer than ten. V and J are TRBV12-5 and TRBJ2-5; no reliable D call. This CDR3 has 17 residues. V was cut by 2 bases and J by 3 bases, with 19 bases left in between. The germline CDR1 and CDR2 sequences are LGHNT and FRNRAP. CDR3: CASGLLPLGLGEETQYF. DNA for the CDR3: TGTGCTAGTGGTTTGCTTCCTCTGGGCCTAGGCGAAGAGACCCAGTACTTC.

This clonotype was found a few times. The J gene is TRBJ2-1, the V gene TRBV10-3, with D unresolved. The CDR3 length is 14 residues. Germline V gene data show CDR1 as ENHRY and CDR2 as SYGVKD. Trimming stripped 0 bases from V and 2 bases from J, with 5 bases between. The DNA for the CDR3 is TGTGCCATCAGTGAGTCGGGGACCTACAATGAGCAGTTCTTC. Residues: CAISESGTYNEQFF.

This clonotype has just a few counts. This chain links TRBV7-3 with TRBJ2-1; TRBD1 agrees at 10 bases. V gave up 1 base and J gave up 6 bases; unmatched junction bases: 3. The CDR3 is 15 residues long. CDR1 SGHTA and CDR2 FQGTGA come from the germline V gene. The CDR3 coding sequence is TGTGCCAGCAGCTTAATGGGACAGGGGCCCAATGAGCAGTTCTTC. This translates into CASSLMGQGPNEQFF.

V is TRBV12-3 or TRBV12-4 and J is TRBJ2-7, with unresolved D. This CDR3 is 13 amino acids long. Trimming shortened V by 8 bases and J by 0 bases, and 11 bases separated the two germline ends. The CDR3 region is CASGRTDSYEQYF. In DNA, the CDR3 is TGTGCCAGCGGCAGAACGGACTCCTACGAGCAGTACTTC.